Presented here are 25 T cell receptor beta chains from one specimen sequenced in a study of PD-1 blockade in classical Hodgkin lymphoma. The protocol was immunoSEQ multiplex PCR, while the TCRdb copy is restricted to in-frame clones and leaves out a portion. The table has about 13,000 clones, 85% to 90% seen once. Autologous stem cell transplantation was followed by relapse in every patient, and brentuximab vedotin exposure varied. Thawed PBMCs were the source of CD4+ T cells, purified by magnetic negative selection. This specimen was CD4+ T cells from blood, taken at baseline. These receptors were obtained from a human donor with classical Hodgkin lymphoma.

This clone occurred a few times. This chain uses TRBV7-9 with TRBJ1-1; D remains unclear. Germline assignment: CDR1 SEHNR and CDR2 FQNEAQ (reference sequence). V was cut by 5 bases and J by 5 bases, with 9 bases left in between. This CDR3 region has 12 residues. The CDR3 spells CASSPLGTEAFF. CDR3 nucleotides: TGTGCCAGCAGCCCGTTGGGGACTGAAGCTTTCTTT.

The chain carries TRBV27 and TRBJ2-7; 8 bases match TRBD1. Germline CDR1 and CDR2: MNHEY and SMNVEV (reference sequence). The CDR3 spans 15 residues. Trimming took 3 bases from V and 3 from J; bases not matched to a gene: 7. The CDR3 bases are TGTGCCAGCAGTTTTGTTCCGGGACAGGACTACGAGCAGTACTTC. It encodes CASSFVPGQDYEQYF.

DNA for the CDR3: TGCGCCAGCAGCCAAGTGGTAGAGAGAGCGAACACCGGGGAGCTGTTTTTT. It specifies CASSQVVERANTGELFF. The V and J genes are TRBV4-1 and TRBJ2-2; D unresolved. The CDR3 contains 17 residues. Between the trimmed V and J ends, which lost 1 base and 0 bases, there was a span of 12 bases. Germline V gene lookup returns CDR1 MGHRA and CDR2 YSYEKL.

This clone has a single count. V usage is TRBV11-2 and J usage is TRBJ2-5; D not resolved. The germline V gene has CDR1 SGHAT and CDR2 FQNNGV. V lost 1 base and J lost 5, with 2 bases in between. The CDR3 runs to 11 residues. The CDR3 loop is CASSLGETQYF. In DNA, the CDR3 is TGTGCCAGCAGCTTAGGGGAGACCCAGTACTTC.

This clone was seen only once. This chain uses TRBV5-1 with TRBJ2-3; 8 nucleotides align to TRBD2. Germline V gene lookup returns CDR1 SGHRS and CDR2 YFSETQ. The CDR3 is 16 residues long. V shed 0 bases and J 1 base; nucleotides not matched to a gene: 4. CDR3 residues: CASSLGGAGGTDTQYF. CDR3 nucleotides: TGCGCCAGCAGCTTGGGCGGAGCGGGAGGCACAGATACGCAGTATTTT.

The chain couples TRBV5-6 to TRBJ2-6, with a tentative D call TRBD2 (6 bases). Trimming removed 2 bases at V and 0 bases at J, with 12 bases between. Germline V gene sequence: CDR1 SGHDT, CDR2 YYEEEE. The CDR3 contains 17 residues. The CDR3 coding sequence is TGTGCCAGCAGCTTAGGAGGGGTTGACTCTGGGGCCAACGTCCTGACTTTC. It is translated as CASSLGGVDSGANVLTF. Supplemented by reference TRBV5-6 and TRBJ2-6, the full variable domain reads DAGVTQSPTHLIKTRGQQVTLRCSPKSGHDTVSWYQQALGQGPQFIFQYYEEEERQRGNFPDRFSGHQFPNYSSELNVNALLLGDSALYLCASSLGGVDSGANVLTFGAGSRLTVL.

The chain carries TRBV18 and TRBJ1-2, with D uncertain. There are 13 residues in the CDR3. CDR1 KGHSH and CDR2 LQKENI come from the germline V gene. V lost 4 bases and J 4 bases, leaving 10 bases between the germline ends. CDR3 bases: TGTGCCAGCTCACAGACGGAAGGCTATGGCTACACCTTC. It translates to CASSQTEGYGYTF.

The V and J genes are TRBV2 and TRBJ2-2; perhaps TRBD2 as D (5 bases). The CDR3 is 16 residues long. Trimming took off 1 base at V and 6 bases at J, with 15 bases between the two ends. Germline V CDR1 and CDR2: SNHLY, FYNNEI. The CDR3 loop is CASSEGFPTGAGELFF. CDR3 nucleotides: TGTGCCAGCAGTGAAGGGTTCCCCACCGGGGCCGGGGAGCTGTTTTTT.

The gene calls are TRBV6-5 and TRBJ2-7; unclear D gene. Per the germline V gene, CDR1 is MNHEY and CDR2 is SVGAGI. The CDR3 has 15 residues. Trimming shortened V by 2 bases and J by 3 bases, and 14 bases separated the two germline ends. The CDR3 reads CASSYDAGPGYEQYF. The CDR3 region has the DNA TGTGCCAGCAGTTACGATGCCGGACCGGGCTACGAGCAGTACTTC.

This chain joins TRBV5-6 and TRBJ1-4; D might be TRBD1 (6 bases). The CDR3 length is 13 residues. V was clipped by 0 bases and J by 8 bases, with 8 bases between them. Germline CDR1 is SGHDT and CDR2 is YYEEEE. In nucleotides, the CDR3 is TGTGCCAGCAGCTTGGTACAGGGAGAAAAACTGTTTTTT. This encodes CASSLVQGEKLFF.

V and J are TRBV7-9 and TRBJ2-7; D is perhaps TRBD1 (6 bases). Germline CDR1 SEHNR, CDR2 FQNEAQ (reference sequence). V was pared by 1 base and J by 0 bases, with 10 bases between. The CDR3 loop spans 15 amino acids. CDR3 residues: CASSLEKGDSYEQYF. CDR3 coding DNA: TGTGCCAGCAGCTTAGAGAAGGGGGACTCCTACGAGCAGTACTTC. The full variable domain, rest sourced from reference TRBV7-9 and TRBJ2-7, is DTGVSQNPRHKITKRGQNVTFRCDPISEHNRLYWYRQTLGQGPEFLTYFQNEAQLEKSRLLSDRFSAERPKGSFSTLEIQRTEQGDSAMYLCASSLEKGDSYEQYFGPGTRLTVT.

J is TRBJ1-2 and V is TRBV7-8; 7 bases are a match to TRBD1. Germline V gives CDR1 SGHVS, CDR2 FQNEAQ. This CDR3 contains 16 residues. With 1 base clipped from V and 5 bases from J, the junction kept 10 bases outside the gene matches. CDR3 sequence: CASSLGTGRREYGYTF. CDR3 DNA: TGTGCCAGCAGCTTAGGGACAGGCAGGAGAGAGTATGGCTACACCTTC.

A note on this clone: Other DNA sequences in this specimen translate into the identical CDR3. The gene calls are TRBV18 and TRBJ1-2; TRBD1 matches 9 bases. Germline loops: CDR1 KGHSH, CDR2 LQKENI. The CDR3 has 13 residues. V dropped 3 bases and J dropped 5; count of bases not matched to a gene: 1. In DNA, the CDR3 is TGTGCCAGCTCACCGGACAGGGGATATGGCTACACCTTC. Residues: CASSPDRGYGYTF.

The CDR3 spells CASSLGTGPRGTEAFF. The CDR3 DNA reads TGTGCCAGCAGTTTGGGCACAGGGCCCCGGGGCACTGAAGCTTTCTTT. The V call is TRBV27, the J call TRBJ1-1; possible D gene TRBD1, 6 bases. V was pared by 3 bases and J by 4 bases, with 18 bases between. Per germline, CDR1 MNHEY and CDR2 SMNVEV (reference sequence). This CDR3 contains 16 residues.

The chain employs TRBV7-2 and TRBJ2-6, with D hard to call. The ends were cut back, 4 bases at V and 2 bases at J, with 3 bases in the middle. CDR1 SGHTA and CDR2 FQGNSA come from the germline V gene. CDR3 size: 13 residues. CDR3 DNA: TGTGCCAGCAGCTACCCTGGGGCCAACGTCCTGACTTTC. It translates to CASSYPGANVLTF.

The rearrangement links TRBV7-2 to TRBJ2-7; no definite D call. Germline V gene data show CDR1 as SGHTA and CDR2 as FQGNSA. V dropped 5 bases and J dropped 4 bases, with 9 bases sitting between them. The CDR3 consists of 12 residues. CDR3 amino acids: CASSPGGYEQYF. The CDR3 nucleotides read TGTGCCAGCAGCCCCGGCGGTTACGAGCAGTACTTC.

The CDR3 coding sequence is TGTGCCACCCAACAGGAGAACACCGGGGAGCTGTTTTTT. Translation: CATQQENTGELFF. The chain employs TRBV6-5 and TRBJ2-2; D is perhaps TRBD1 (5 bases). Trimming removed 10 bases at V and 1 base at J, with 10 bases between. This CDR3 contains 13 residues. Germline-derived CDR1 and CDR2 are MNHEY and SVGAGI.

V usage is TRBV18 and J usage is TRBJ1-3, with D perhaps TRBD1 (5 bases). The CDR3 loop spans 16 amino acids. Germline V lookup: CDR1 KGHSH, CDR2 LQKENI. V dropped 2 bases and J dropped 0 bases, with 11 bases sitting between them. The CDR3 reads CASSPGAVSSGNTIYF. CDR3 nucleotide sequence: TGTGCCAGCTCACCAGGGGCCGTTAGCTCTGGAAACACCATATATTTT.

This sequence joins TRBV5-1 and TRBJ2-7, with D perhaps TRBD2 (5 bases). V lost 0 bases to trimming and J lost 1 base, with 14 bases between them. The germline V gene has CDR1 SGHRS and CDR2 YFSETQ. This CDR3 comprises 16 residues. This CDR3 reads CASSLATGILSYEQYF. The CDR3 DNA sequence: TGCGCCAGCAGCTTGGCCACCGGGATTTTATCCTACGAGCAGTACTTC.

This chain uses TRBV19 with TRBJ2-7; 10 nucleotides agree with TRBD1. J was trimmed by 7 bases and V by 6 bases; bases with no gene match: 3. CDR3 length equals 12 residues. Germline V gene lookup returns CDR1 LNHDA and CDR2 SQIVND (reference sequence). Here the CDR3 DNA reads TGTGCCAGTAGGGGGACAGGGGAAGAGCAGTACTTC. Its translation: CASRGTGEEQYF.

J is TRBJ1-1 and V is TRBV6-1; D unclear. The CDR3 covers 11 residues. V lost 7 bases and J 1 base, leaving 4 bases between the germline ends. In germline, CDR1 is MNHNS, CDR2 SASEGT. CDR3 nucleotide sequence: TGTGCCAGCACAGCGAACACTGAAGCTTTCTTT. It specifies CASTANTEAFF.

The CDR3 region has the DNA TGTGCCAGCAGCAGACAGGGCCGGCCGCCGATTCAGTACTTC. Translation gives CASSRQGRPPIQYF. This chain uses TRBV6-5 with TRBJ2-4; 7 nucleotides match TRBD1. With 6 bases clipped from V and 10 bases from J, the junction kept 12 bases outside the gene matches. CDR3 length equals 14 residues. Per the germline V gene, CDR1 is MNHEY and CDR2 is SVGAGI.

Written as DNA, the CDR3 is TGTGCCAGCAGCACCCGACAGATGAACACTGAAGCTTTCTTT. Protein: CASSTRQMNTEAFF. This sequence joins TRBV5-4 and TRBJ1-1; TRBD1 is a possible D gene (5 bases). This CDR3 contains 14 residues. Germline V gives CDR1 SGHNT, CDR2 YYREEE (reference sequence). Trimming removed 4 bases at V and 0 bases at J, with 10 bases between.

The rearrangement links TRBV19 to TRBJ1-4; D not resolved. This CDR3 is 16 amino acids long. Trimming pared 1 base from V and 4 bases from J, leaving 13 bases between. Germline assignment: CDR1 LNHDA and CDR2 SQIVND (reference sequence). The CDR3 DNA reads TGTGCCAGTAGTATAGTGGCAGGAGGGATTAATGAAAAACTGTTTTTT. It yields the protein CASSIVAGGINEKLFF. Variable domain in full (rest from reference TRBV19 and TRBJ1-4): DGGITQSPKYLFRKEGQNVTLSCEQNLNHDAMYWYRQDPGQGLRLIYYSQIVNDFQKGDIAEGYSVSREKKESFPLTVTSAQKNPTAFYLCASSIVAGGINEKLFFGSGTQLSVL.

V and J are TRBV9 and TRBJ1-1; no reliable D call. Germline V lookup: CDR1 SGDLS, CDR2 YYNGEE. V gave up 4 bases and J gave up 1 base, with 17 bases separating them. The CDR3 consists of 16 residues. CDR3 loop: CASSPGRSLGNTEAFF. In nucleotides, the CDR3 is TGTGCCAGCAGCCCCGGGCGGAGCCTAGGGAACACTGAAGCTTTCTTT.